One sample yielded the 17 T cell receptor beta chains listed below, sequenced in a study of robustness of blood B and T cell sequencing. The cDNA carried a universal priming site added by a 5' template-switch oligo. The template-switch oligo carried a 12-nucleotide random UMI tagging each cDNA molecule. One entry per CDR3 protein, called by TCRdb with MiXCR from the PCR reads. The sample carries about 1,200 distinct CDR3 sequences, 66% recorded once. The template for TCR beta quantification was mRNA, not genomic DNA. The sample was peripheral blood. The receptors here all came from a human donor in good health.

This chain uses TRBV20-1 with TRBJ1-2; 9 bases are a match to TRBD1. The CDR3 consists of 14 residues. The ends lost 0 bases at V and 5 bases at J; junction bases unmatched: 4. The germline V gene encodes CDR1 DFQATT and CDR2 SNEGSKA (reference sequence). CDR3 DNA: TGCAGTGCTAGAGATGCGGGACAGGGTTATGGCTACACCTTC. Protein product: CSARDAGQGYGYTF.

The J gene is TRBJ1-1, the V gene TRBV7-2, with D hard to call. CDR3 length: 15 amino acids. Germline V gives CDR1 SGHTA, CDR2 FQGNSA. Trimming pared 1 base from V and 4 bases from J, leaving 13 bases between. DNA for the CDR3: TGTGCCAGCAGCTTAGGGTCATACCTGATCACTGAAGCTTTCTTT. The encoded protein is CASSLGSYLITEAFF.

The J gene is TRBJ2-2, the V gene TRBV30; TRBD2 is a possible D gene (5 bases). Per germline, CDR1 GTSNPN and CDR2 SVGIG (reference sequence). Trimming cost V 0 bases and J 6 bases, with 11 bases left between them. The CDR3 length is 14 residues. CDR3 coding DNA: TGTGCCTGGAGTGTACAACCGGGATCCGGGGAGCTGTTTTTT. This sequence encodes CAWSVQPGSGELFF.

In this sample, this clonotype turned up once. This chain uses TRBV11-3 with TRBJ2-1; possible D gene TRBD2, 5 bases. The germline V and J ends were trimmed by 3 bases and 5 bases, with 11 bases remaining between them. The CDR3 length is 14 residues. The V gene's germline CDR1 is SGHNT and CDR2 YENEEA. In nucleotides, the CDR3 is TGTGCCAGCAGCTTGCGCTCCGGGAACAATGAGCAGTTCTTC. Its protein is CASSLRSGNNEQFF.

V and J are TRBV2 and TRBJ1-6, with a possible D match to TRBD1 (5 bases). Trimming took 3 bases from V and 1 from J, leaving 7 bases between them. Germline CDR1 and CDR2: SNHLY and FYNNEI. CDR3 length: 15 residues. The CDR3 coding sequence is TGTGCCAGCAGTGAGAGGGGATCCTATAATTCACCCCTCCACTTT. Translated: CASSERGSYNSPLHF. Together with reference TRBV2 and TRBJ1-6, the CDR3 gives the full variable domain: EPEVTQTPSHQVTQMGQEVILRCVPISNHLYFYWYRQILGQKVEFLVSFYNNEISEKSEIFDDQFSVERPDGSNFTLKIRSTKLEDSAMYFCASSERGSYNSPLHFGNGTRLTVT.

V gene TRBV20-1 combines with J gene TRBJ1-6; D gene unclear. This CDR3 has 14 residues. In germline, CDR1 is DFQATT, CDR2 SNEGSKA (reference sequence). Trimming removed 0 bases at V and 8 bases at J, with 11 bases between. The CDR3 region has the DNA TGCAGTGCTAGAGATAGCAGGTCTCATTCACCCCTCCACTTT. Encoded protein: CSARDSRSHSPLHF.

This clonotype was seen just once. J is TRBJ2-3 and V is TRBV11-3; D gene unclear. V gave up 2 bases and J gave up 2 bases, with 8 bases separating them. The germline V gene encodes CDR1 SGHNT and CDR2 YENEEA. The CDR3 sequence is 14 residues long. The CDR3: CASSLTSSTDTQYF. Here the CDR3 DNA reads TGTGCCAGCAGCTTAACGTCATCCACAGATACGCAGTATTTT.

This clonotype was observed a handful of times. The V and J genes are TRBV3-1 and TRBJ1-1; a weak D match, TRBD1 (5 bases). Trimming took 5 bases from V and 3 from J, leaving 10 bases between them. The germline gives CDR1 LGHDT, CDR2 YNNKEL (reference sequence). This CDR3 is built from 13 residues. The CDR3 here is CASSSRADTEAFF. CDR3 DNA sequence: TGTGCCAGCAGCTCCAGGGCGGACACTGAAGCTTTCTTT.

This sequence joins TRBV10-3 and TRBJ2-7, with 7 bases identical to TRBD1. Germline lookup yields CDR1 ENHRY and CDR2 SYGVKD. This CDR3 comprises 14 residues. J gave up 2 bases and V 5 bases, and 6 bases lay outside the gene matches. The CDR3 bases are TGTGCCATCAGTCCACCCACAGGGGCCTACGAGCAGTACTTC. Encoded protein: CAISPPTGAYEQYF.

This clonotype is large in the sample. The chain is built from TRBV30 and TRBJ1-5; no clear D. Per the germline V gene, CDR1 is GTSNPN and CDR2 is SVGIG (reference sequence). The CDR3 consists of 14 residues. Trimming stripped 2 bases from V and 4 bases from J, with 12 bases between. CDR3 nucleotides: TGTGCCTGGAGTAAAGTACAGAGAAATCAGCCCCAGCATTTT. Translated, it gives CAWSKVQRNQPQHF.

CDR3 in amino acids: CASSYRDTGELFF. The CDR3 coding sequence is TGTGCCAGCAGCTACAGGGACACCGGGGAGCTGTTTTTT. The chain links TRBV9 to TRBJ2-2; D may be TRBD1 (6 bases). V lost 4 bases and J lost 3, with 7 bases in between. CDR1 is SGDLS and CDR2 is YYNGEE in the germline V gene. The CDR3 extends over 13 amino acids.

The genes are TRBV5-4 and TRBJ2-4; a weak D match, TRBD1 (6 bases). The CDR3 extends over 15 amino acids. Looked up from germline, CDR1 is SGHNT and CDR2 is YYREEE (reference sequence). V lost 0 bases and J 5 bases, leaving 12 bases between the germline ends. The CDR3 nucleotides are TGTGCCAGCAGCTTGGTAGCAGGGGACCAAAACATTCAGTACTTC. Translation: CASSLVAGDQNIQYF.

The chain employs TRBV6-5 and TRBJ1-3; 7 bases line up with TRBD1. The J segment lost 7 bases and the V segment lost 2 bases, leaving 5 bases of the junction unmatched. This CDR3 is 14 amino acids long. Germline assignment: CDR1 MNHEY and CDR2 SVGAGI. The CDR3 loop is CASSYPDRDNTIYF. The DNA for the CDR3 is TGTGCCAGCAGTTACCCCGACAGGGACAACACCATATATTTT.

CDR3 in amino acids: CASSLELAGATDTQYF. For the CDR3, the DNA is TGTGCCAGCAGCTTGGAACTAGCGGGGGCCACAGATACGCAGTATTTT. V gene TRBV5-6 combines with J gene TRBJ2-3; TRBD2 matches at 11 bases. J lost 2 bases, V lost 0 bases, and 2 bases had no gene match. CDR1 SGHDT and CDR2 YYEEEE come from the germline V gene. The CDR3 contains 16 residues.

The rearrangement joins TRBV30 to TRBJ2-1, with 7 bases lining up with TRBD2. Germline V CDR1 and CDR2: GTSNPN, SVGIG (reference sequence). This CDR3 is built from 13 residues. Trimming at V came to 5 bases and at J to 4 bases, leaving 5 bases not matched to a gene. For the CDR3, the DNA is TGTGCCTGGGAGCGGGGCCCTTACAATGAGCAGTTCTTC. This sequence encodes CAWERGPYNEQFF. Full variable domain (missing parts from reference TRBV30 and TRBJ2-1): SQTIHQWPATLVQPVGSPLSLECTVEGTSNPNLYWYRQAAGRGLQLLFYSVGIGQISSEVPQNLSASRPQDRQFILSSKKLLLSDSGFYLCAWERGPYNEQFFGPGTRLTVL.

The genes are TRBV4-1 and TRBJ1-1, with D unresolved. This CDR3 region has 13 residues. Trimming cost V 6 bases and J 3 bases, with 11 bases left between them. Germline CDR1 MGHRA, CDR2 YSYEKL. This CDR3 reads CASRGFEDTEAFF. Here the CDR3 DNA reads TGCGCCAGCAGGGGATTCGAGGACACTGAAGCTTTCTTT.

V usage is TRBV19 and J usage is TRBJ1-2; TRBD1 aligns across 9 bases. The junction had 7 bases not matched to a gene; V was cut back by 3 bases and J by 5 bases. Germline V lookup: CDR1 LNHDA, CDR2 SQIVND (reference sequence). This CDR3 has 15 residues. CDR3 sequence reads: CASSIGTGISYGYTF. The CDR3 DNA reads as TGTGCCAGTAGTATCGGGACAGGGATTAGTTATGGCTACACCTTC.